This passage covers 13 T cell receptor beta chains from one sample sequenced in a study of control samples from healthy donors and cancer patients. Here immunoSEQ multiplex PCR was the method, and the copy in TCRdb shows in-frame clones only, minus some. The sample records around 84,000 clones, roughly 88% being singletons. Material for sequencing was PBMCs. Receptors originate from a man between 60 and 75 years old with head and neck cancer.

The rearrangement joins TRBV30 to TRBJ2-7; D possibly uses TRBD1 or TRBD2 (6 bases each). V dropped 7 bases and J dropped 2 bases, with 18 bases sitting between them. Germline lookup yields CDR1 GTSNPN and CDR2 SVGIG (reference sequence). This CDR3 region has 14 residues. CDR3 loop: CASLERGVAYEQYF. CDR3 DNA sequence: TGTGCCTCCCTAGAGAGGGGGGTTGCCTACGAGCAGTACTTC.

The chain recombines TRBV7-8 with TRBJ2-1; 11 bases match TRBD2. Germline loops: CDR1 SGHVS, CDR2 FQNEAQ. The CDR3 sequence is 15 residues long. The J segment lost 7 bases and the V segment lost 5 bases, leaving 7 bases of the junction unmatched. CDR3 sequence (DNA): TGTGCCAGCAGCCGGTTACGGACTAGCGGGAATGAGCAGTTCTTC. Translating gives CASSRLRTSGNEQFF.

The rearrangement links TRBV4-2 to TRBJ2-2; perhaps TRBD2 as D (6 bases). V gave up 4 bases and J gave up 6 bases, with 12 bases separating them. CDR3 length: 14 amino acids. CDR1 and CDR2 (germline): LGHNA, YNFKEQ. The CDR3 DNA reads as TGTGCCAGCAGCCTACCAACGGGAGCCGGGGAGCTGTTTTTT. The encoded protein is CASSLPTGAGELFF.

This chain links TRBV29-1 with TRBJ2-5, with 10 positions matching TRBD1. The germline V gene encodes CDR1 SQVTM and CDR2 ANQGSEA. V shed 3 bases, J shed 5 bases, and the junction held 6 bases outside the gene matches. The CDR3 has 14 amino acids. The CDR3 is CSVEGQGIDETQYF. As DNA, the CDR3 is TGCAGCGTTGAGGGACAGGGGATCGATGAGACCCAGTACTTC.

J is TRBJ1-2 and V is TRBV5-1, with a weak D call TRBD1 (5 bases). The germline CDR1 and CDR2 sequences are SGHRS and YFSETQ. The CDR3 totals 14 residues. V was pared by 4 bases and J by 1 base, with 11 bases between. CDR3 region: CASSPEGHNYGYTF. The CDR3 DNA reads TGCGCCAGCAGCCCCGAGGGGCATAACTATGGCTACACCTTC.

In this sample, this clone turned up once. The genes are TRBV7-2 and TRBJ2-3, with D maybe TRBD1 (5 bases). CDR1 SGHTA and CDR2 FQGNSA come from the germline V gene. V was clipped by 5 bases and J by 2 bases, with 23 bases between them. This CDR3 spans 18 amino acids. The DNA of the CDR3 is TGTGCCAGCAGCCCACAGGCCGGTGGCGGCCTTTCCACAGATACGCAGTATTTT. Translation: CASSPQAGGGLSTDTQYF.

The J gene is TRBJ2-7, the V gene TRBV20-1; TRBD2 agrees at 9 bases. J lost 6 bases, V lost 3 bases, and 9 bases had no gene match. CDR1 and CDR2 from the germline V gene are DFQATT and SNEGSKA (reference sequence). The CDR3 length is 14 residues. This chain's CDR3 is CSASQGAGGPEQYF. The CDR3 bases are TGCAGTGCTAGTCAGGGCGCGGGAGGGCCCGAGCAGTACTTC.

The V gene is TRBV5-1, the J gene TRBJ1-4, with 9 bases fitting TRBD1. Germline V gene lookup returns CDR1 SGHRS and CDR2 YFSETQ. The CDR3 runs 14 residues. V shed 4 bases, J shed 7 bases, and the junction held 5 bases outside the gene matches. This CDR3 reads CASSPQGAVEKLFF. The CDR3, as DNA: TGCGCCAGCAGCCCACAGGGGGCCGTTGAAAAACTGTTTTTT.

The rearrangement joins TRBV28 to TRBJ1-6; D gene uncertain. V was cut by 2 bases and J by 1 base, with 15 bases left in between. Germline CDR1 reads MDHEN; CDR2 reads SYDVKM. The CDR3 is 18 amino acids. CDR3: CASSLRGQFASYNSPLHF. As DNA, the CDR3 is TGTGCCAGCAGTTTAAGAGGGCAGTTCGCATCCTATAATTCACCCCTCCACTTT.

The rearrangement joins TRBV2 to TRBJ2-7; a weak D match, TRBD2 (6 bases). Trimming removed 6 bases at V and 3 bases at J, with 15 bases between. CDR1 SNHLY and CDR2 FYNNEI come from the germline V gene. The CDR3 length is 14 residues. The CDR3 reads CASRIAVLNYEQYF. The CDR3 DNA follows: TGTGCCAGCAGAATAGCGGTTCTAAACTACGAGCAGTACTTC.

J is TRBJ1-1 and V is TRBV5-1, with D perhaps TRBD1 (5 bases). The CDR3 runs to 11 residues. V lost 7 bases and J 6 bases, leaving 10 bases between the germline ends. Germline V gene lookup returns CDR1 SGHRS and CDR2 YFSETQ. CDR3 nucleotides: TGCGCCAGCCATGGGGGGGCTGAAGCTTTCTTT. Its protein is CASHGGAEAFF.

The V gene is TRBV5-1, the J gene TRBJ2-7, with D tentatively TRBD2 (5 bases). The V end was cut by 0 bases, the J end by 0 bases, with 10 bases between. Germline CDR1 is SGHRS and CDR2 is YFSETQ. CDR3 length equals 15 residues. The CDR3 is CASSLDWAGSYEQYF. The CDR3 DNA reads as TGCGCCAGCAGCTTGGACTGGGCGGGCTCCTACGAGCAGTACTTC.

The V gene is TRBV5-1, the J gene TRBJ2-1; 8 positions agree with TRBD1. The CDR3 spans 14 residues. Germline V gene data show CDR1 as SGHRS and CDR2 as YFSETQ. The V and J ends lost 4 bases and 7 bases, in that order; junction bases with no gene match: 7. This CDR3 reads CASSPGTGTNEQFF. CDR3 nucleotide sequence: TGCGCCAGCAGCCCCGGGACAGGTACGAATGAGCAGTTCTTC.